This T cell receptor beta chain was captured in a study of blood T cell repertoires in COVID-19. Study overall: The origin of the acute and convalescent COVID-19 samples was the United States, Italy and Spain.

The CDR3 length is 14 residues. V was pared by 3 bases and J by 3 bases, with 1 base of the junction left unmatched. Germline V CDR1 and CDR2: SGHDN, FVKESK. Methods used by the authors: Amplification of reference gene primers was used by the study to estimate nucleated cell counts. This table comes from immunoSEQ multiplex PCR, and its TCRdb copy is limited to in-frame clones, with some not included. Clone size and the V and J calls come from that table; the DNA yielded D and trimming. This sample yields almost 350,000 clones, of which about 90% are seen a single time; approximately 0.93% belongs to the top ten. Cohort placement rested on clinical history that participants reported themselves.

The source is a woman in her 30s who had been exposed to COVID-19. The sequenced sample consisted of PBMCs or T cells enriched from blood (not recorded which). The chain joins TRBV14 to TRBJ2-7, with TRBD1 identical over 11 bases. The CDR3 sequence: CASSHGTGGYEQYF. The CDR3, as DNA: TGTGCCAGCAGCCACGGGACAGGGGGCTACGAGCAGTACTTC.